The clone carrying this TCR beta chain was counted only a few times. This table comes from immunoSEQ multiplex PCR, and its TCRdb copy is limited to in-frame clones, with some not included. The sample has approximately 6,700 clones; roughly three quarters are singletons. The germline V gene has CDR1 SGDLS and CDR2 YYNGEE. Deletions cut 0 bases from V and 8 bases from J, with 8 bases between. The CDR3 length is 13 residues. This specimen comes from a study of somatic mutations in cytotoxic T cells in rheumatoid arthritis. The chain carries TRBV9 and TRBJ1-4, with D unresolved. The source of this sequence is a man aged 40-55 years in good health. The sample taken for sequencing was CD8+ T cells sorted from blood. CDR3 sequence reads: CASSVDRGEKLFF. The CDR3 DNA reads TGTGCCAGCAGCGTAGACCGTGGAGAAAAACTGTTTTTT.